This T cell receptor beta chain was identified in a study of blood T cell repertoires in COVID-19. On the study more broadly: PBMCs, B-cell-depleted T cells, or T cells provided the cDNA or gDNA that made up the material.

CDR3 length equals 16 residues. The germline CDR1 and CDR2 sequences are PRHDT and FYEKMQ (reference sequence). V was trimmed by 3 bases and J by 0 bases, leaving 12 bases between them. Per the study methods: Amplifying reference gene primers gave estimates of nucleated cell counts. Method: immunoSEQ multiplex PCR; TCRdb's copy keeps in-frame clones and lacks some. For V, J and clone size, that table is used; D and trimming come from the DNA. The sample lists about 260,000 clones; roughly 83% were seen once. The table lists this clone with a count of one. Clinical history reported by participants formed the basis on which cohorts were assigned. Donors of Cohort 3 who recovered were those that had two negative PCRs, clearance, or symptom resolution.

This chain joins TRBV13 and TRBJ2-1; D is perhaps TRBD2 (6 bases). The TCR comes from a woman aged 50 to 60 who had recovered from COVID-19. Source material: PBMCs or T cells enriched from blood (not recorded which). CDR3 sequence: CASSFDGSGSYNEQFF. The CDR3 DNA is TGTGCCAGCAGCTTCGATGGTAGCGGCTCCTACAATGAGCAGTTCTTC.